This T cell receptor (beta chain) was identified during a study of cytomegalovirus exposure and HLA in healthy donors. Study observations and caveats: Across HLA loci, a later analysis found differing TCR association rates, with DRB1 most and HLA-C fewest. Later analysis suggested links between common viral pathogens and several top significant clusters.

Losses at the gene ends were 6 bases for V and 2 bases for J; bases not matched to a gene: 5. Germline V gene lookup returns CDR1 MDHEN and CDR2 SYDVKM. The CDR3 extends over 14 amino acids. This clone has just one count. The antigen remains undetermined. A multiplex PCR was run with 60 Vbeta primers and 13 Jbeta primers. Assay: immunoSEQ multiplex PCR; the TCRdb copy retains only in-frame clones and omits some. Of about 120,000 clones listed, approximately 69% are singletons. Sequencing input: PBMCs. The chain employs TRBV28 and TRBJ1-2; 8 positions match TRBD1. The TCR sequence derives from a man aged 40-55 years in good health and CMV-seropositive. CDR3: CASRTGALNYGYTF. The CDR3 DNA sequence: TGTGCCAGCAGGACAGGGGCTTTAAACTATGGCTACACCTTC.